A selection of T cell receptor beta chains follows, all from one sample in a study of post-analysis software for immune sequencing data. TCRdb redid the calling of the PCR reads with MiXCR, one entry per CDR3 protein. The data contain 650,000 to 850,000 distinct CDR3 sequences, roughly 50% of them singletons. Sequenced material: blood. The receptor source for this set is a girl between 5 and 17 years old with multiple sclerosis. CDR3s include the opening cysteine and the closing phenylalanine or tryptophan. The D gene is left open where the match is weak. Expanded clones are given a class, and other clones once, few, many or no size at all.

J gene: TRBJ2-3
clone size: few
D gene: NA
V gene: TRBV10-3
CDR3 DNA: TGTGCCATCATGGGGGCCTTGGAAGATACGCAGTATTTT
CDR3 protein: CAIMGALEDTQYF

J gene: TRBJ2-5
clone size: once
D gene: TRBD1
V gene: TRBV5-1
CDR3 DNA: TGCGCCAGCAGCACCGGACTGGGACAGCAAGAGACCCAGTACTTC
CDR3 protein: CASSTGLGQQETQYF

J gene: TRBJ2-1
clone size: NA
D gene: TRBD1
V gene: TRBV10-3
CDR3 DNA: TGTGCCATCAGTGAGTACAGGGGGCAGAACAATGAGCAGTTCTTC
CDR3 protein: CAISEYRGQNNEQFF

J gene: TRBJ1-1
clone size: NA
D gene: TRBD1
V gene: TRBV6-1
CDR3 DNA: TGTGCCAGCAGTCCAAGGACAGGGAGGAAGTTGAACACTGAAGCTTTCTTT
CDR3 protein: CASSPRTGRKLNTEAFF

J gene: TRBJ2-7
clone size: few
D gene: NA
V gene: TRBV27
CDR3 DNA: TGTGCCAGCAGTTTAGGTAGGGGGGGGCTCTACGAGCAGTACTTC
CDR3 protein: CASSLGRGGLYEQYF

J gene: TRBJ2-3
clone size: NA
D gene: NA
V gene: TRBV7-9
CDR3 DNA: TGTGCCAGCAGCCCCGTAAGCACAGATACGCAGTATTTT
CDR3 protein: CASSPVSTDTQYF

J gene: TRBJ2-6
clone size: few
D gene: TRBD2
V gene: TRBV3-1
CDR3 DNA: TGTGCCAGCAGTTCGGGACTAGCGGGGTCTGGGGCCAACGTCCTGACTTTC
CDR3 protein: CASSSGLAGSGANVLTF

J gene: TRBJ2-5
clone size: few
D gene: NA
V gene: TRBV12-3/TRBV12-4
CDR3 DNA: TGTGCCAGCAGTTTCACGGCCGGGGAGACCCAGTACTTC
CDR3 protein: CASSFTAGETQYF

J gene: TRBJ2-7
clone size: NA
D gene: TRBD1
V gene: TRBV5-1
CDR3 DNA: TGCGCCAGCAGCTTTTTGGGACAGCGCTACGAGCAGTACTTC
CDR3 protein: CASSFLGQRYEQYF

J gene: TRBJ1-2
clone size: few
D gene: NA
V gene: TRBV7-3
CDR3 DNA: TGTGCCAGCAGCAGGGATTCAAACAGTAACTATGGCTACACCTTC
CDR3 protein: CASSRDSNSNYGYTF

J gene: TRBJ2-4
clone size: NA
D gene: NA
V gene: TRBV20-1
CDR3 DNA: TGCAGTGTCCCGGACTGGGGGGCCAAAAACATTCAGTACTTC
CDR3 protein: CSVPDWGAKNIQYF

J gene: TRBJ2-5
clone size: few
D gene: NA
V gene: TRBV7-9
CDR3 DNA: TGTGCCAGCAGCTTACCGATCCAAGAGACCCAGTACTTC
CDR3 protein: CASSLPIQETQYF

J gene: TRBJ2-7
clone size: few
D gene: NA
V gene: TRBV29-1
CDR3 DNA: TGCAGCGTTGCAGCCCTGGCCAGTGCATCCTACGAGCAGTACTTC
CDR3 protein: CSVAALASASYEQYF

J gene: TRBJ2-2
clone size: NA
D gene: TRBD1
V gene: TRBV29-1
CDR3 DNA: TGCAGCGTTTTGGAACAGGGGGGCACCGGGGAGCTGTTTTTT
CDR3 protein: CSVLEQGGTGELFF

J gene: TRBJ1-2
clone size: NA
D gene: NA
V gene: TRBV29-1
CDR3 DNA: TGCAGCGTTGAAAAGTTAGGCTATGGCTACACCTTC
CDR3 protein: CSVEKLGYGYTF

J gene: TRBJ2-7
clone size: once
D gene: NA
V gene: TRBV12-3/TRBV12-4
CDR3 DNA: TGTGCCAGCAGTTTAGGTCACTACACCGGAGGCGAGCAGTACTTC
CDR3 protein: CASSLGHYTGGEQYF

J gene: TRBJ1-2
clone size: few
D gene: NA
V gene: TRBV29-1
CDR3 DNA: TGCAGCGCAAGGAAGGAGGGAGGATATGGCTACACCTTC
CDR3 protein: CSARKEGGYGYTF

J gene: TRBJ1-2
clone size: NA
D gene: NA
V gene: TRBV6-1
CDR3 DNA: TGTGCCAGCAGTGAATTTTCGGGGGTCTCGGGTGGCTACACCTTC
CDR3 protein: CASSEFSGVSGGYTF

J gene: TRBJ2-3
clone size: NA
D gene: NA
V gene: TRBV5-1
CDR3 DNA: TGCGCCAGCAGCTTGGACAGGGAGGGATCAGATACGCAGTATTTT
CDR3 protein: CASSLDREGSDTQYF

J gene: TRBJ1-2
clone size: once
D gene: TRBD1
V gene: TRBV7-3
CDR3 DNA: TGTGCCAGCAGCTTAGAACCCGGGACAGGGGAATATGGCTACACCTTC
CDR3 protein: CASSLEPGTGEYGYTF

J gene: TRBJ2-3
clone size: NA
D gene: NA
V gene: TRBV20-1
CDR3 DNA: TGCAGTGCGCCGACTGAAACTAGCACAGATACGCAGTATTTT
CDR3 protein: CSAPTETSTDTQYF

J gene: TRBJ2-4
clone size: NA
D gene: NA
V gene: TRBV29-1
CDR3 DNA: TGCAGCGTTGAAGAGCCTATTGCGGTTCAGTACTTC
CDR3 protein: CSVEEPIAVQYF

J gene: TRBJ2-5
clone size: NA
D gene: NA
V gene: TRBV20-1
CDR3 DNA: TGCAGTGCGGGTGGCGGATTTGAAGAGACCCAGTACTTC
CDR3 protein: CSAGGGFEETQYF

J gene: TRBJ2-3
clone size: NA
D gene: NA
V gene: TRBV5-1
CDR3 DNA: TGCGCCAGCCAAGGAGATACGCAGTATTTT
CDR3 protein: CASQGDTQYF

J gene: TRBJ2-7
clone size: NA
D gene: NA
V gene: TRBV27
CDR3 DNA: TGTGCCAGCAGTATCAACGGGCGGGGATACGAGCAGTACTTC
CDR3 protein: CASSINGRGYEQYF

J gene: TRBJ2-5
clone size: NA
D gene: NA
V gene: TRBV5-5
CDR3 DNA: TGTGCCAGCAGCTTGCGGTGGCTGCAACAAGAGACCCAGTACTTC
CDR3 protein: CASSLRWLQQETQYF

J gene: TRBJ2-1
clone size: NA
D gene: NA
V gene: TRBV10-3
CDR3 DNA: TGTGCCATCAGGATGGGAGGTTCGCCCTACAATGAGCAGTTCTTC
CDR3 protein: CAIRMGGSPYNEQFF

J gene: TRBJ2-1
clone size: NA
D gene: TRBD2
V gene: TRBV5-1
CDR3 DNA: TGCGCCAGCAGCTTGGCCCTAGCGGGGGAGGGGCATGAGCAGTTCTTC
CDR3 protein: CASSLALAGEGHEQFF

J gene: TRBJ2-6
clone size: few
D gene: NA
V gene: TRBV5-1
CDR3 DNA: TGCGCCACCTCCCAGGTAAACTCTGGGGCCAACGTCCTGACTTTC
CDR3 protein: CATSQVNSGANVLTF

J gene: TRBJ2-5
clone size: NA
D gene: TRBD2
V gene: TRBV12-5
CDR3 DNA: TGTGCTAGTGGTTCGCCCCCCGGGCTAGCGGGGGTACAAGAGACCCAGTACTTC
CDR3 protein: CASGSPPGLAGVQETQYF

J gene: TRBJ2-1
clone size: NA
D gene: NA
V gene: TRBV10-3
CDR3 DNA: TGTGCCATCAGTGAAATAAGGGACAACAATGAGCAGTTCTTC
CDR3 protein: CAISEIRDNNEQFF

J gene: TRBJ2-7
clone size: NA
D gene: NA
V gene: TRBV20-1
CDR3 DNA: TGCAGTGTTCGGGGGACAGCCTACAATGAGCAGTACTTC
CDR3 protein: CSVRGTAYNEQYF

J gene: TRBJ2-2
clone size: once
D gene: TRBD2
V gene: TRBV9
CDR3 DNA: TGTGCCAGCAGCACACGACTAGCGGGAGACACCGGGGAGCTGTTTTTT
CDR3 protein: CASSTRLAGDTGELFF

J gene: TRBJ2-3
clone size: NA
D gene: TRBD2
V gene: TRBV5-1
CDR3 DNA: TGCGCCAGCAGCTCGGGACTAGCGGGAGGATCTAGCACAGATACGCAGTATTTT
CDR3 protein: CASSSGLAGGSSTDTQYF

J gene: TRBJ2-1
clone size: NA
D gene: NA
V gene: TRBV3-1
CDR3 DNA: TGTGCCAGCACCAAGGTGGGACCAGCCGTGACGAATGAGCAGTTCTTC
CDR3 protein: CASTKVGPAVTNEQFF

J gene: TRBJ2-1
clone size: NA
D gene: NA
V gene: TRBV7-3
CDR3 DNA: TGTGCCAGCAGCCAAGCACCTAGCTCCTACAATGAGCAGTTCTTC
CDR3 protein: CASSQAPSSYNEQFF

J gene: TRBJ2-7
clone size: NA
D gene: NA
V gene: TRBV2
CDR3 DNA: TGTGCCAGCAGGCCCACGTACAGGGCCTACGAGCAGTACTTC
CDR3 protein: CASRPTYRAYEQYF

J gene: TRBJ2-7
clone size: few
D gene: NA
V gene: TRBV14
CDR3 DNA: TGTGCCAGCAGCCAAATGGGGCTAGCTTACTACGAGCAGTACTTC
CDR3 protein: CASSQMGLAYYEQYF

J gene: TRBJ2-3
clone size: few
D gene: TRBD2
V gene: TRBV6-1
CDR3 DNA: TGTGCCAGCAGTCCAACCGGGACTAGCGGGGGCACAGATACGCAGTATTTT
CDR3 protein: CASSPTGTSGGTDTQYF

J gene: TRBJ2-7
clone size: NA
D gene: TRBD2
V gene: TRBV29-1
CDR3 DNA: TGCAGCGTTGGGGGACTAGCGGGAGTAGGGTACGAGCAGTACTTC
CDR3 protein: CSVGGLAGVGYEQYF

J gene: TRBJ2-1
clone size: once
D gene: TRBD2
V gene: TRBV14
CDR3 DNA: TGTGCCAGCAGCCAACCGAGGACTAGCGGCCAGGATGGTGAGCAGTTCTTC
CDR3 protein: CASSQPRTSGQDGEQFF

J gene: TRBJ2-1
clone size: NA
D gene: TRBD2
V gene: TRBV5-8
CDR3 DNA: TGTGCCAGCAGCACACCACCCAGACTAGCGGGAGGGCCAAATCCGTTCTTC
CDR3 protein: CASSTPPRLAGGPNPFF

J gene: TRBJ1-5
clone size: NA
D gene: NA
V gene: TRBV9
CDR3 DNA: TGTGCCAGCAGCGCCACTTCTGAGGGTCAGCCCCAGCATTTT
CDR3 protein: CASSATSEGQPQHF

J gene: TRBJ2-3
clone size: NA
D gene: TRBD1
V gene: TRBV7-9
CDR3 DNA: TGTGCCAGCAGCTCCGGGACAGGGAGGGTGAAAGATACGCAGTATTTT
CDR3 protein: CASSSGTGRVKDTQYF

J gene: TRBJ2-4
clone size: once
D gene: NA
V gene: TRBV25-1
CDR3 DNA: TGTGCCAGCAGTGAATCGAATGTAGCCAAAAACATTCAGTACTTC
CDR3 protein: CASSESNVAKNIQYF

J gene: TRBJ2-5
clone size: NA
D gene: NA
V gene: TRBV7-6
CDR3 DNA: TGTACCAGCAGCCCCTATACAGGGTACCAAGAGACCCAGTACTTC
CDR3 protein: CTSSPYTGYQETQYF

J gene: TRBJ2-3
clone size: NA
D gene: NA
V gene: TRBV7-9
CDR3 DNA: TGTGCCAGCAGCACCATGGAGGACACAGATACGCAGTATTTT
CDR3 protein: CASSTMEDTDTQYF

J gene: TRBJ2-5
clone size: NA
D gene: NA
V gene: TRBV7-3
CDR3 DNA: TGTGCCAGCAGCTTAAGCTCTAGCGTGGAGACCCAGTACTTC
CDR3 protein: CASSLSSSVETQYF

J gene: TRBJ2-7
clone size: NA
D gene: NA
V gene: TRBV7-9
CDR3 DNA: TGTGCCAGCAGCCCCATTGCCTACGAGCAGTACTTC
CDR3 protein: CASSPIAYEQYF

J gene: TRBJ2-5
clone size: few
D gene: NA
V gene: TRBV6-5
CDR3 DNA: TGTGCCAGCAGTAGGACAGTGGGGAGAAAGACCCAGTACTTC
CDR3 protein: CASSRTVGRKTQYF

J gene: TRBJ1-5
clone size: NA
D gene: TRBD1
V gene: TRBV27
CDR3 DNA: TGTGCCAGCAGTTACAGGGGAATCAATCAGCCCCAGCATTTT
CDR3 protein: CASSYRGINQPQHF